This T cell receptor beta chain was retrieved from a study of beta chain features in type 1 diabetes. TCRB transcripts that were expressed got sequenced, as all of the isolated RNA had been reverse transcribed. Only in-frame clones appear in the TCRdb table, and some are missing; sequencing was by immunoSEQ multiplex PCR. Of about 52,000 clones listed, around 40% are singletons. Worth noting for this clone: The target antigen is unknown.

One heparinised blood draw, averaging about 116 mL, came from each donor. Per the germline V gene, CDR1 is MNHEY and CDR2 is SMNVEV (reference sequence). The V segment lost 7 bases and the J segment 4 bases; nucleotides outside the gene matches: 11. The length of the CDR3 is 15 residues. General study results and limits: Type 1 diabetes patients had TCRB CDR3s that were shorter (moderately but significantly so) in all four CD4+ subsets. The VDJ junctions of type 1 diabetes patients carried fewer insertions and more deletions. A greater similarity of naive, central memory and Treg TCRB repertoires was seen among patients than among healthy donors.

This TCR was sampled from a man under 40 with type 1 diabetes. The chain recombines TRBV27 with TRBJ2-3, with TRBD1 identical over 7 bases. The sequencing input was Tregs from blood. Written as DNA, the CDR3 is TGTGCCAGCAAGCCTAGGGGGCGAAGGGCAGATACGCAGTATTTT. This encodes CASKPRGRRADTQYF.